Listed here are 10 T cell receptor beta chains from one sample, sequenced in a study of blood T cell repertoires in COVID-19 (dated by TCRdb to the early 2020s). The library was produced with the immunoSEQ multiplex PCR assay. TCRdb's version of the immuneACCESS table is confined to in-frame rearrangements and falls short of the full clone set. An unresolved V gene accounts for under half of the shortfall where checked; the remainder is of unknown origin. This sample holds tens of thousands of clones; 75% to 90% were observed only once. The ten biggest clones cover approximately 15% of the sample. Sequencing was carried out using peripheral blood. The receptors were gathered from a woman in her 70s with acute or convalescent COVID-19.

This rearrangement joins TRBV9 to TRBJ1-1; perhaps TRBD1 as D (5 bases). This CDR3 comprises 16 residues. The germline V gene encodes CDR1 SGDLS and CDR2 YYNGEE. V lost 0 bases, J lost 3 bases, and 15 bases lay in between. CDR3 amino acids: CASSVVGGLTDTEAFF. The CDR3, as DNA: TGTGCCAGCAGCGTAGTTGGGGGGTTGACTGACACTGAAGCTTTCTTT.

The rearrangement links TRBV5-6 to TRBJ2-7, with D perhaps TRBD1 (6 bases). The CDR3 consists of 18 residues. Trimming shortened V by 4 bases and J by 5 bases, and 28 bases separated the two germline ends. Germline V gives CDR1 SGHDT, CDR2 YYEEEE. The CDR3 loop reads CASSPSTRDTWSLHEQYF. In DNA form, the CDR3 reads TGTGCCAGCAGCCCTAGCACCCGGGACACTTGGTCCCTACACGAGCAGTACTTC.

The rearrangement links TRBV15 to TRBJ2-5; 11 nucleotides match TRBD2. Germline V gives CDR1 LNHNV, CDR2 YYDKDF (reference sequence). After removal of 1 base from V and 5 bases from J, the junction contained 0 bases not matched to a gene. CDR3 length: 14 amino acids. In DNA form, the CDR3 reads TGTGCCACCAGCAGAGGACTAGCGGGGGAGACCCAGTACTTC. Translating gives CATSRGLAGETQYF.

V usage is TRBV7-2 and J usage is TRBJ2-5; 9 bases are a match to TRBD2. The CDR3 is made up of 18 amino acids. The germline V gene has CDR1 SGHTA and CDR2 FQGNSA. V was pared by 5 bases and J by 1 base, with 14 bases of the junction left unmatched. CDR3 protein: CASSTPPGRGGAQETQYF. The CDR3 DNA sequence: TGTGCCAGCAGCACTCCACCTGGTCGCGGGGGGGCCCAAGAGACCCAGTACTTC.

This sequence joins TRBV18 and TRBJ2-5, with D possibly being TRBD2 (5 bases). The CDR3 covers 15 residues. The germline V gene has CDR1 KGHSH and CDR2 LQKENI. The germline V and J ends were trimmed by 5 bases and 5 bases, with 18 bases remaining between them. CDR3 sequence reads: CASSNGLPQGETQYF. The CDR3 DNA reads TGTGCCAGCTCAAACGGACTTCCCCAAGGGGAGACCCAGTACTTC. The full variable domain, in which reference TRBV18 and TRBJ2-5 provide the parts outside the CDR3, is NAGVMQNPRHLVRRRGQEARLRCSPMKGHSHVYWYRQLPEEGLKFMVYLQKENIIDESGMPKERFSAEFPKEGPSILRIQQVVRGDSAAYFCASSNGLPQGETQYFGPGTRLLVL.

CDR3: CASSAGTGVEKLFF. As DNA, the CDR3 is TGTGCCAGCAGCGCCGGGACAGGGGTAGAAAAACTGTTTTTT. The rearrangement uses TRBV9 and TRBJ1-4; 10 nucleotides line up with TRBD1. The germline gives CDR1 SGDLS, CDR2 YYNGEE. The trim removed 3 bases at V and 8 bases at J, leaving 4 bases unmatched. The CDR3 spans 14 residues.

This clone has only one observation. J is TRBJ2-3 and V is TRBV13; no clear D gene. This CDR3 comprises 13 residues. V lost 5 bases and J 5 bases, leaving 11 bases between the germline ends. In germline, CDR1 is PRHDT, CDR2 FYEKMQ (reference sequence). The CDR3 DNA reads TGTGCCAGCAGCACCGGGTTAGTAGATACGCAGTATTTT. Translation gives CASSTGLVDTQYF.

The chain employs TRBV21-1 and TRBJ2-5; the D segment call TRBD1 is taken from the table without a DNA check. TRBV21-1 is a listed pseudogene. The CDR3 consists of 17 residues. The CDR3 DNA sequence: TGTGCCAGCAGCCCCCGAACAGGGGCGAAGACCCAAGAGACCCAGTACTTC. Translating it yields CASSPRTGAKTQETQYF.

The rearrangement uses TRBV12-5 and TRBJ1-2, with D maybe TRBD1 (6 bases). In germline, CDR1 is LGHNT, CDR2 FRNRAP. CDR3 length: 12 amino acids. V was clipped by 6 bases and J by 6 bases, with 11 bases between them. The CDR3 DNA follows: TGTGCTAGTGGCGCTGGGGGCAATGGCTACACCTTC. Its protein is CASGAGGNGYTF.

This sequence joins TRBV5-1 and TRBJ2-7; possible D gene TRBD2, 5 bases. The germline V gene has CDR1 SGHRS and CDR2 YFSETQ. V was shortened by 0 bases and J by 2 bases, with 9 bases between the two germline ends. The CDR3 spans 14 residues. CDR3 region: CASSLGGFTYEQYF. The CDR3 DNA is TGCGCCAGCAGCTTGGGCGGGTTCACCTACGAGCAGTACTTC.